The clone carrying this T cell receptor (beta chain) was recorded at least ten times. This sample is part of a study of regulatory T cells in long-lasting Graves disease. The time point is: newly diagnosed GD, antithyroid drugs for less than 3 months. RNA isolated from PBMCs was used to make the TCR library. In building TCR beta libraries, iRepertoire HTBI primers were used together with Arm-PCR of CDR3 regions. A single record per CDR3 protein comes from TCRdb applying MiXCR to the multiplex PCR reads. The table records approximately 270,000 distinct CDR3 sequences, under 20% of them present only once. This sample was also put to use in a study of T cells in Graves' hyperthyroidism and ophthalmopathy. As that report states: Ophthalmopathy was separated from stable hyperthyroidism by a 13 V-J model. Ophthalmopathy, which appeared later, was predicted by the model a median about 6 months before onset.

This TCR derives from a woman aged 25-40 years with Graves disease. The sequences come from peripheral blood mononuclear cells (PBMCs), collected at new diagnosis, from a patient treated with antithyroid drugs.

As DNA, the CDR3 is TGCGCCAGCAGCTTGGTCCTGGGGTCCTACAATGAGCAGTTCTTC. Translation gives CASSLVLGSYNEQFF. The chain employs TRBV5-1 and TRBJ2-1; D is undetermined. This CDR3 has 15 amino acids. V shed 0 bases and J shed 1 base, with 8 bases lying between them. CDR1 SGHRS and CDR2 YFSETQ come from the germline V gene.